The rows below give T cell receptor beta chains drawn from one sample of a study of blood T cells in healthy people across ages. Using its own MiXCR run on the 5' RACE reads, TCRdb lists one record per CDR3 protein. This table has about 650,000 distinct CDR3 sequences, approximately 29% appearing once. The material sequenced was blood. Receptors originate from a woman older than 75 in good health. Both conserved end residues are part of each CDR3. Each record gives: J gene, V gene, D gene, CDR3 protein. A D gene is named only where the DNA matches it firmly.

J: TRBJ2-1
V: TRBV20-1
D: .
CDR3: CSARGAYAGQKYNEQFF

J: TRBJ2-5
V: TRBV5-1
D: TRBD2
CDR3: CASSVSPGAGVLETQYF

J: TRBJ2-4
V: TRBV6-1
D: .
CDR3: CASAAQGRQAKDIQYF

J: TRBJ2-5
V: TRBV6-2/TRBV6-3
D: .
CDR3: CASSRARGTQYF

J: TRBJ1-6
V: TRBV5-1
D: .
CDR3: CASGQGPSSYNPPLHF

J: TRBJ1-2
V: TRBV6-6
D: .
CDR3: CASSLKRGDGYTF

J: TRBJ2-7
V: TRBV4-3
D: .
CDR3: CALGDPHYEQYF

J: TRBJ2-7
V: TRBV5-1
D: TRBD2
CDR3: CASKGTSGAYNEQYF

J: TRBJ2-1
V: TRBV28
D: .
CDR3: CASSPSSYNGQFF

J: TRBJ1-5
V: TRBV12-3/TRBV12-4
D: .
CDR3: CASSLQIRQPQHF

J: TRBJ1-4
V: TRBV27
D: .
CDR3: CASRKGPNNEKLFF

J: TRBJ1-4
V: TRBV12-3/TRBV12-4
D: TRBD1
CDR3: CASSELRAGTGSEKLFF

J: TRBJ2-4
V: TRBV30
D: .
CDR3: CARSLLRAGRPTRVAKNIQYF

J: TRBJ1-1
V: TRBV28
D: .
CDR3: CASRVNVAEAFF

J: TRBJ1-5
V: TRBV20-1
D: .
CDR3: CSASSRRGQGQPQHF

J: .
V: TRBV2
D: .
CDR3: CASSVEVTETQFF

J: TRBJ2-7
V: TRBV5-1
D: TRBD1
CDR3: CASSLTPGQGRSYEQYF

J: TRBJ2-3
V: TRBV20-1
D: TRBD2
CDR3: CSARTGTSSTDTQYF

J: TRBJ2-3
V: TRBV5-1
D: .
CDR3: CASSFGLDTQYF

J: TRBJ1-6
V: TRBV5-1
D: .
CDR3: CASSLAGVMYSPLHF

J: TRBJ2-7
V: TRBV6-5
D: TRBD2
CDR3: CATSSGGIAYEQYF

J: TRBJ2-7
V: TRBV9
D: TRBD2
CDR3: CASSIGLAGSYEQYF

J: TRBJ2-5
V: TRBV20-1
D: .
CDR3: CSARLPPKAQYF

J: TRBJ1-6
V: TRBV4-2
D: .
CDR3: CASSQEDGYNSPLHF

J: TRBJ2-2
V: TRBV5-1
D: .
CDR3: CASSFSQGSTGELFF

J: TRBJ1-2
V: TRBV25-1
D: TRBD1
CDR3: CASTRGTDGYTF

J: TRBJ1-4
V: TRBV10-3
D: .
CDR3: CAISESGSEKLFF

J: TRBJ2-5
V: TRBV6-2/TRBV6-3
D: TRBD1
CDR3: CASNLGQGRRETQYF

J: TRBJ1-1
V: TRBV5-1
D: .
CDR3: CASSRTALNTEAFF

J: TRBJ2-5
V: TRBV3-1
D: .
CDR3: CASSQLGTPSETQYF

J: TRBJ2-5
V: TRBV7-2
D: .
CDR3: CASSLALWRNSRNEQYF

J: .
V: TRBV16
D: .
CDR3: CASSQAQAETQYF

J: TRBJ2-3
V: TRBV10-3
D: .
CDR3: CAISESDTDTQYF

J: TRBJ2-7
V: TRBV5-1
D: TRBD1
CDR3: CASRIQGTGTYEQYF

J: TRBJ2-5
V: TRBV7-2
D: TRBD2
CDR3: CASSWASGGRFQETQYF

J: TRBJ2-2
V: TRBV3-1
D: TRBD2
CDR3: CASSLIAGVNTGELFF

J: TRBJ1-6
V: TRBV19
D: .
CDR3: CASSTQGTSGTPLHF

J: TRBJ2-1
V: TRBV6-5
D: TRBD2
CDR3: CASRTVAGPYNEQFF

J: TRBJ1-1
V: TRBV20-1
D: .
CDR3: CSARDQGGVGVTEAFF

J: TRBJ2-1
V: TRBV5-1
D: TRBD2
CDR3: CASSIGTSGVPYNEQFF

J: TRBJ2-5
V: TRBV28
D: TRBD2
CDR3: CASSRAAGASGETQYF

J: TRBJ1-5
V: TRBV29-1
D: .
CDR3: CSVEDEGSNQPQHF

J: TRBJ2-4
V: TRBV7-2
D: .
CDR3: CASSFEPGVKNIQYF

J: TRBJ2-3
V: TRBV7-3
D: .
CDR3: CASSLNGRSGDTQYF

J: TRBJ2-5
V: TRBV20-1
D: .
CDR3: CSARDPGIQTQYF

J: TRBJ2-5
V: TRBV25-1
D: .
CDR3: CASTAGSRPNPRETQYF

J: TRBJ2-2
V: TRBV18
D: .
CDR3: CASSKDTGELFF

J: TRBJ2-1
V: TRBV30
D: .
CDR3: CAWSCRGAYNEQFF

J: TRBJ2-5
V: TRBV20-1
D: TRBD1
CDR3: CSARDLATGQETQYF

J: TRBJ2-5
V: TRBV7-2
D: .
CDR3: CASSSGPGEPEETQYF

J: TRBJ2-1
V: TRBV7-7
D: TRBD1
CDR3: CASSPHRGLYNEQFF

J: TRBJ2-1
V: TRBV6-1
D: .
CDR3: CASKPGPSGNEQFF

J: TRBJ2-7
V: TRBV7-9
D: .
CDR3: CASSSGSEGEQYF

J: TRBJ1-2
V: TRBV5-5
D: TRBD1
CDR3: CASSLALSGGPGYGYTF

J: TRBJ2-3
V: TRBV24-1
D: .
CDR3: CATSDSAGLSRFFTGTQYF

J: .
V: TRBV20-1
D: TRBD1
CDR3: CSALRTGLETQYF

J: TRBJ1-5
V: TRBV30
D: .
CDR3: CAWSLESAEPQHF

J: TRBJ2-3
V: TRBV5-1
D: TRBD1
CDR3: CASSSRRQGTDTQYF

J: TRBJ1-1
V: TRBV27
D: .
CDR3: CASSLDTHTEAFF

J: TRBJ1-2
V: TRBV6-1
D: TRBD1
CDR3: CASSEEPGGFYGYTF